Here is one T cell receptor beta chain with its context. The antigen is unknown. A read error is possible here, since a much larger clone lies one base away. These data originate in a study of T cells in Graves' hyperthyroidism and ophthalmopathy. Points from the study as a whole: Most thyroid clonotypes expanded above 0.001 were also detected in blood. Ophthalmopathy was model-predicted a median roughly 6.3 months pre-onset.

Amplified TCR beta CDR3 regions derived from RNA transcripts. TCR CDR3 regions were first amplified by RT-PCR with HTBI primers. Each CDR3 protein is one row after TCRdb ran MiXCR on the multiplex PCR reads. The data contain about 300,000 distinct CDR3 sequences, roughly 19% of them seen just once; the ten biggest clones take up 39%. CDR1 SGHVS and CDR2 FQNEAQ come from the germline V gene. The CDR3 has 13 residues. The V end lost 11 bases, the J end lost 5 bases, and 18 bases lay between the germline ends. Exclusions: uncontrolled infection, other autoimmune disease, pregnancy, lactation. PBMCs came from more than 9 ml fresh peripheral blood.

This chain connects TRBV7-8 to TRBJ2-5; possible D gene TRBD2, 5 bases. This TCR derives from a middle-aged man with Graves' ophthalmopathy. The sequenced sample was blood. CDR3 sequence reads: CAAITGVEETQYF. CDR3 DNA sequence: TGTGCCGCCATCACCGGGGTTGAGGAGACCCAGTACTTC.